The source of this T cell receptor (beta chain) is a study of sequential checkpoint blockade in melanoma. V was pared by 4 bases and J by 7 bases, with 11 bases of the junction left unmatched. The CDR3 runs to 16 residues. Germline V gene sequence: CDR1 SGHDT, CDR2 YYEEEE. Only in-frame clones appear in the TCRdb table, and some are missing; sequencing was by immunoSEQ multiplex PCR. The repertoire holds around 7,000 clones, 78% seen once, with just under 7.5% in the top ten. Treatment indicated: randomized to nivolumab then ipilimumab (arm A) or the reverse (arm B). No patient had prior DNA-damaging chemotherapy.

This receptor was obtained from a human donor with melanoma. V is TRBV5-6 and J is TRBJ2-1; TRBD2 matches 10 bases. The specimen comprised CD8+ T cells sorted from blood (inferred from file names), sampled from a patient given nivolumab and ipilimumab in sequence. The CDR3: CASSDAVSGRWNEQFF. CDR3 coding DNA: TGTGCCAGCAGCGACGCTGTTAGCGGGAGGTGGAATGAGCAGTTCTTC. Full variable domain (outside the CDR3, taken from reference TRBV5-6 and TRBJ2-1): DAGVTQSPTHLIKTRGQQVTLRCSPKSGHDTVSWYQQALGQGPQFIFQYYEEEERQRGNFPDRFSGHQFPNYSSELNVNALLLGDSALYLCASSDAVSGRWNEQFFGPGTRLTVL.